One and the same sample provided the 22 T cell receptor beta chains below, sequenced in a study of shared clonotypes between healthy human individuals. The repertoire was sequenced with immunoSEQ multiplex PCR; TCRdb's copy has only in-frame clones and lacks some. The table records 2,100,000 or so clones, approximately 94% of them present only once. Material for sequencing was naive CD4+ T cells sorted from blood. Subset described: CD45RA+ positively selected. Source of these receptors: a man aged 18 to 29 in good health.

This chain joins TRBV5-4 and TRBJ2-7, with TRBD1 identical over 8 bases. Germline V gives CDR1 SGHNT, CDR2 YYREEE (reference sequence). This CDR3 spans 16 amino acids. V shed 0 bases and J 7 bases; nucleotides not matched to a gene: 12. CDR3 sequence reads: CASSLGARQGAKEQYF. The CDR3 DNA is TGTGCCAGCAGCTTGGGAGCTAGGCAGGGGGCAAAAGAGCAGTACTTC.

For this clone: The sample carries other DNA sequences with the same CDR3. This sequence joins TRBV6-6 and TRBJ1-4; weak D call: TRBD1 (5 bases). Trimming took 8 bases from V and 7 from J, leaving 8 bases between them. Germline V gene data show CDR1 as MNHNY and CDR2 as SVGAGI (reference sequence). The CDR3 has 11 amino acids. DNA of the CDR3: TGTGCCAGCCGGAGGGGTGAAAAACTGTTTTTT. Its protein product is CASRRGEKLFF.

The rearrangement joins TRBV25-1 to TRBJ2-5; 7 positions match TRBD1. J lost 2 bases, V lost 3 bases, and 3 bases had no gene match. The CDR3 runs 14 residues. Germline-derived CDR1 and CDR2 are MGHDK and SYGVNS. This chain's CDR3 is CASSEGQTQETQYF. The CDR3 bases are TGTGCCAGCAGTGAGGGACAGACACAAGAGACCCAGTACTTC.

Concerning this clone itself: In the same sample, other DNA sequences code for this CDR3. The rearrangement links TRBV18 to TRBJ2-7; 12 nucleotides line up with TRBD1. The CDR3 length is 15 residues. V lost 3 bases, J lost 4 bases, and 4 bases stayed unmatched. CDR1 KGHSH and CDR2 LQKENI come from the germline V gene. CDR3 nucleotides: TGTGCCAGCTCACCGGGACAGGGGGCTTCTTACGAGCAGTACTTC. Its protein product is CASSPGQGASYEQYF.

This clone was seen a single time. V gene TRBV19 combines with J gene TRBJ1-2, with a weak D call TRBD1 (6 bases). This CDR3 comprises 15 residues. CDR1 and CDR2 (germline): LNHDA, SQIVND (reference sequence). The V gene lost 0 bases and the J gene lost 2 bases, with 10 bases spanning the gap. The chain's CDR3 is CASSIDIQGNYGYTF. The CDR3 DNA sequence: TGTGCCAGTAGTATAGATATCCAGGGGAACTATGGCTACACCTTC.

This clone has only one observation. The chain is built from TRBV5-1 and TRBJ1-1; 7 bases fit TRBD1. Trimming took 5 bases from V and 0 from J; bases not matched to a gene: 13. The germline gives CDR1 SGHRS, CDR2 YFSETQ. This CDR3 is 17 amino acids long. The CDR3 nucleotides read TGCGCCAGCAGTCCCCCGGGCAGGGGGGGCGTGAACACTGAAGCTTTCTTT. This gives the protein CASSPPGRGGVNTEAFF.

The chain employs TRBV5-6 and TRBJ1-2, with D unclear. The V gene lost 0 bases and the J gene lost 7 bases, with 4 bases spanning the gap. This CDR3 contains 11 residues. The germline gives CDR1 SGHDT, CDR2 YYEEEE. CDR3 DNA: TGTGCCAGCAGCTTGGGTGCTGGCTACACCTTC. Protein product: CASSLGAGYTF.

This clone was seen only once. A read error may account for a junction end that differs from germline. The chain has TRBV7-6 and TRBJ1-6; maybe TRBD1 (5 bases). There are 16 residues in the CDR3. From germline, CDR1 is SGHVS and CDR2 FNYEAQ. CDR3 protein: CTSSLAGPDVNSPLHF. Written as DNA, the CDR3 is TGTACCAGCAGCTTAGCGGGACCGGACGTAAATTCACCCCTCCACTTT.

This clone showed up just once. The chain has TRBV29-1 and TRBJ1-5; 7 nucleotides agree with TRBD1. The CDR3 loop spans 14 amino acids. Trimming removed 4 bases from V and 6 bases from J; junction bases left unmatched: 9. Germline values: CDR1 SQVTM, CDR2 ANQGSEA. In DNA form, the CDR3 reads TGCAGCGTTGGCGAACAGGGGTCGAGTCAGCCCCAGCATTTT. Its translation is CSVGEQGSSQPQHF.

The rearrangement links TRBV5-4 to TRBJ2-7; possibly TRBD2 for D (5 bases). The germline CDR1 and CDR2 sequences are SGHNT and YYREEE (reference sequence). CDR3 size: 12 residues. The ends were cut back, 2 bases at V and 6 bases at J, with 9 bases in the middle. In nucleotides, the CDR3 is TGTGCCAGCAGCTTCGGGGTTCGCGAGCAGTACTTC. Its protein product is CASSFGVREQYF.

This rearrangement joins TRBV6-5 to TRBJ1-6; D gene unclear. The germline V gene has CDR1 MNHEY and CDR2 SVGAGI. V was pared by 10 bases and J by 8 bases, with 15 bases between. The CDR3 spans 13 residues. The CDR3 DNA sequence: TGTGCCATCTCTCCGACTCCATATTCACCCCTCCACTTT. Encoded protein: CAISPTPYSPLHF.

This chain connects TRBV4-2 to TRBJ1-4; perhaps TRBD1 as D (6 bases). From germline, CDR1 is LGHNA and CDR2 YNFKEQ. Trimming stripped 2 bases from V and 0 bases from J, with 10 bases between. The CDR3 is made up of 16 amino acids. The CDR3 DNA reads as TGTGCCAGCAGCCAACAGGGGTCCACAACTAATGAAAAACTGTTTTTT. Translating it yields CASSQQGSTTNEKLFF.

The chain joins TRBV28 to TRBJ1-2, with D uncertain. Germline lookup yields CDR1 MDHEN and CDR2 SYDVKM. V was trimmed by 8 bases and J by 8 bases, leaving 15 bases between them. CDR3 length: 12 amino acids. The CDR3, as DNA: TGTGCCAGCCAAAACTTCGATTACGGCTACACCTTC. This codes for CASQNFDYGYTF.

This rearrangement joins TRBV9 to TRBJ2-7; D remains unclear. The V gene lost 4 bases and the J gene lost 3 bases, with 11 bases spanning the gap. The CDR3 runs to 13 residues. Germline V CDR1 and CDR2: SGDLS, YYNGEE. The CDR3 here is CASSSRHSYEQYF. CDR3 DNA sequence: TGTGCCAGCAGCTCCCGACATAGCTACGAGCAGTACTTC.

This sequence joins TRBV9 and TRBJ2-7, with 11 nucleotides matching TRBD2. The CDR3 covers 15 residues. Germline V gives CDR1 SGDLS, CDR2 YYNGEE. Unmatched junction bases numbered 6, after V lost 2 bases and J lost 5 bases. The CDR3 DNA follows: TGTGCCAGCAGCGTGCTAGCGGGAGGTTTCGACGAGCAGTACTTC. It yields the protein CASSVLAGGFDEQYF.

Regarding this clone: Other DNA sequences within the sample encode an identical CDR3. The chain couples TRBV5-1 to TRBJ1-6; 8 bases agree with TRBD1. The junction had 4 bases not matched to a gene; V was cut back by 2 bases and J by 6 bases. Looked up from germline, CDR1 is SGHRS and CDR2 is YFSETQ. The CDR3 spans 15 residues. CDR3 amino acids: CASSLGTGLNSPLHF. CDR3 DNA: TGCGCCAGCAGCTTAGGGACAGGTCTTAATTCACCCCTCCACTTT.

This clone appeared a single time. The rearrangement joins TRBV30 to TRBJ2-1; 7 bases are shared with TRBD2. J lost 0 bases, V lost 1 base, and 9 bases had no gene match. The CDR3 has 17 amino acids. CDR1 GTSNPN and CDR2 SVGIG come from the germline V gene (reference sequence). The CDR3 bases are TGTGCCTGGAGTGGGGGGGGAGTCCCGGACTCCTACAATGAGCAGTTCTTC. Its protein product is CAWSGGGVPDSYNEQFF. Complete variable domain (other parts from reference TRBV30 and TRBJ2-1): SQTIHQWPATLVQPVGSPLSLECTVEGTSNPNLYWYRQAAGRGLQLLFYSVGIGQISSEVPQNLSASRPQDRQFILSSKKLLLSDSGFYLCAWSGGGVPDSYNEQFFGPGTRLTVL.

The chain combines TRBV25-1 with TRBJ2-5, with 12 bases fitting TRBD2. Germline V CDR1 and CDR2: MGHDK, SYGVNS. V gave up 1 base and J gave up 5 bases; unmatched junction bases: 11. The CDR3 consists of 18 residues. Here the CDR3 reads CASSESGILAGGPETQYF. DNA of the CDR3: TGTGCCAGCAGTGAATCAGGGATCCTAGCGGGAGGGCCGGAGACCCAGTACTTC.

The chain joins TRBV28 to TRBJ2-7; perhaps TRBD2 as D (6 bases). This CDR3 is built from 16 residues. The germline V gene has CDR1 MDHEN and CDR2 SYDVKM. Trimming took off 4 bases at V and 3 bases at J, with 19 bases between the two ends. CDR3 nucleotide sequence: TGTGCCAGCAGTTCCCTTTGGGTAGCGGAGATCTACGAGCAGTACTTC. It translates to CASSSLWVAEIYEQYF.

This chain uses TRBV11-2 with TRBJ2-4; tentative D call: TRBD2 (6 bases). CDR3 length: 16 residues. The V and J ends lost 2 bases and 1 base respectively, with 12 bases between them. CDR1 and CDR2 from the germline V gene are SGHAT and FQNNGV. This CDR3 is CASSLMAGMAKNIQYF. Written as DNA, the CDR3 is TGTGCCAGCAGCTTAATGGCGGGGATGGCCAAAAACATTCAGTACTTC.

The chain uses TRBV11-2 and TRBJ2-7; TRBD2 agrees at 7 bases. The CDR3 is 14 residues long. Germline V lookup: CDR1 SGHAT, CDR2 FQNNGV. V trimming: 1 base; J trimming: 3 bases; junction bases outside the gene matches: 3. The CDR3 bases are TGTGCCAGCAGCTTAGTAACTAGCGTCTACGAGCAGTACTTC. Encoded protein: CASSLVTSVYEQYF.

This rearrangement joins TRBV10-3 to TRBJ2-1; D not certain. Trimming took off 8 bases at V and 5 bases at J, with 16 bases between the two ends. The CDR3 has 14 residues. CDR1 is ENHRY and CDR2 is SYGVKD in the germline V gene. The DNA of the CDR3 is TGTGCCATCGGCGATCTGAACACAAACAATGAGCAGTTCTTC. Its translation: CAIGDLNTNNEQFF.